A single sample is the source of the 23 T cell receptor beta chains below, sequenced in a study of CD8 T cells in Susac syndrome. A quantity of about 0.5 to 1 ug RNA underwent reverse transcription using random hexamers. TCRdb passed the immunoSEQ multiplex PCR reads through MiXCR, listing each CDR3 protein once. The sample includes around 100,000 distinct CDR3 sequences, 95% of them seen just once. The material sequenced was CD8+ T cells from PBMCs. Every receptor here comes from a human donor with Susac syndrome.

V usage is TRBV28 and J usage is TRBJ2-7, with D perhaps TRBD1 (6 bases). This CDR3 region has 10 residues. V lost 10 bases, J lost 3 bases, and 7 bases lay in between. From germline, CDR1 is MDHEN and CDR2 SYDVKM. The CDR3 loop is CATRGYEQYF. Here the CDR3 DNA reads TGTGCCACCAGGGGCTACGAGCAGTACTTC.

This rearrangement joins TRBV20-1 to TRBJ2-7; TRBD2 is a possible D gene (6 bases). The V end was cut by 7 bases, the J end by 0 bases, with 13 bases between. CDR1 and CDR2 from the germline V gene are DFQATT and SNEGSKA (reference sequence). This CDR3 is built from 13 residues. Written as DNA, the CDR3 is TGCAGTGTTCTGGCGACTAGCTCCTACGAGCAGTACTTC. Amino acids: CSVLATSSYEQYF.

This chain links TRBV11-1 with TRBJ1-2; 7 nucleotides match TRBD1. In germline, CDR1 is SGHAT, CDR2 FQDESV (reference sequence). J gave up 2 bases and V 5 bases, and 14 bases lay outside the gene matches. This CDR3 region has 17 residues. This chain's CDR3 is CASSKRTGLGKNYGYTF. CDR3 nucleotide sequence: TGTGCCAGCAGCAAGCGGACAGGACTGGGGAAAAACTATGGCTACACCTTC.

The chain links TRBV15 to TRBJ2-4, with no clear D. This CDR3 contains 13 residues. V was clipped by 0 bases and J by 15 bases, with 15 bases between them. Germline V gene lookup returns CDR1 LNHNV and CDR2 YYDKDF (reference sequence). CDR3 region: CATSRDFEDRLYF. The CDR3 nucleotides are TGTGCCACCAGCAGAGATTTCGAGGACCGGCTGTACTTC.

As DNA, the CDR3 is TGTGCCAGCAGCCCTAGGACGGCGGGACTCTATGGCTACACCTTC. Protein sequence: CASSPRTAGLYGYTF. This rearrangement joins TRBV7-9 to TRBJ1-2; D perhaps matches TRBD1 (5 bases). V was trimmed by 5 bases and J by 4 bases, leaving 17 bases between them. Looked up from germline, CDR1 is SEHNR and CDR2 is FQNEAQ (reference sequence). The CDR3 is made up of 15 amino acids. The entire variable domain, with the rest obtained from reference TRBV7-9 and TRBJ1-2, is as follows: DTGVSQNPRHKITKRGQNVTFRCDPISEHNRLYWYRQTLGQGPEFLTYFQNEAQLEKSRLLSDRFSAERPKGSFSTLEIQRTEQGDSAMYLCASSPRTAGLYGYTFGSGTRLTVV.

This clonotype was seen a single time. In DNA form, the CDR3 reads TGCAGTGCAATCGGGGGGCGAACTGAAGCTTTCTTT. Residues: CSAIGGRTEAFF. The gene calls are TRBV20-1 and TRBJ1-1; weak D call: TRBD1 (6 bases). The CDR3 runs to 12 residues. The germline CDR1 and CDR2 sequences are DFQATT and SNEGSKA (reference sequence). With 6 bases removed from V and 5 bases from J, the gap between germline ends came to 13 bases.

The chain has TRBV23-1 and TRBJ2-5, with 11 bases aligning to TRBD2. TRBV23-1 is identified as an open reading frame with a role that is uncertain. The J segment lost 12 bases and the V segment lost 8 bases, leaving 20 bases of the junction unmatched. CDR3 length equals 16 residues. In nucleotides, the CDR3 is TGCGCCAGCCACCCCTCGAGGCTAGCGGGGGGCCTCACCGAGTACTTC. This translates into CASHPSRLAGGLTEYF.

The rearrangement joins TRBV29-1 to TRBJ2-3; 7 nucleotides match TRBD2. V lost 7 bases to trimming and J lost 2 bases; unmatched junction nucleotides: 6. The germline CDR1 and CDR2 sequences are SQVTM and ANQGSEA. There are 13 residues in the CDR3. The CDR3 spells CSARGGATDTQYF. The CDR3 DNA follows: TGCAGCGCTAGGGGAGGGGCCACAGATACGCAGTATTTT.

The chain recombines TRBV27 with TRBJ1-1; D might be TRBD1 (5 bases). In germline, CDR1 is MNHEY, CDR2 SMNVEV (reference sequence). This CDR3 is 15 amino acids long. Between the trimmed V and J ends, which lost 6 bases and 1 base, there was a span of 15 bases. CDR3 nucleotides: TGTGCCAGCAGAACAGGAGAATACCGGAACACTGAAGCTTTCTTT. Amino acid sequence: CASRTGEYRNTEAFF.

This clonotype has a single count. This chain joins TRBV4-1 and TRBJ2-1; 7 nucleotides agree with TRBD2. Germline V lookup: CDR1 MGHRA, CDR2 YSYEKL. Trimming at V came to 3 bases and at J to 13 bases, leaving 6 bases not matched to a gene. The CDR3 runs 12 residues. The CDR3 region has the DNA TGCGCCAGCAGCCAGGGTACTAGCGACCAGTTCTTC. Amino acids: CASSQGTSDQFF.

The rearrangement links TRBV9 to TRBJ1-1; D is unresolved. The V and J ends lost 0 bases and 10 bases respectively, with 4 bases between them. The CDR3 consists of 10 residues. Germline CDR1 and CDR2: SGDLS and YYNGEE. This CDR3 is CASSVAPAFF. In DNA, the CDR3 is TGTGCCAGCAGCGTAGCCCCAGCTTTCTTT.

The chain uses TRBV3-1 and TRBJ2-3; 7 positions match TRBD2. After removal of 4 bases from V and 4 bases from J, the junction contained 11 bases not matched to a gene. Germline assignment: CDR1 LGHDT and CDR2 YNNKEL (reference sequence). This CDR3 has 16 amino acids. The CDR3: CASSPAPAGEADTQYF. CDR3 sequence (DNA): TGTGCCAGCAGCCCTGCCCCTGCGGGAGAGGCAGATACGCAGTATTTT.

The rearrangement uses TRBV29-1 and TRBJ1-1; no clear D gene. Per germline, CDR1 SQVTM and CDR2 ANQGSEA. Trimming cost V 7 bases and J 1 base, with 7 bases left between them. The CDR3 covers 11 residues. The CDR3 DNA follows: TGCAGCGCCGGGGAGAACACTGAAGCTTTCTTT. Translated, it gives CSAGENTEAFF.

The chain carries TRBV7-6 and TRBJ1-5; 7 bases line up with TRBD1. The ends lost 5 bases at V and 7 bases at J; junction bases unmatched: 11. The CDR3 covers 15 residues. The germline V gene encodes CDR1 SGHVS and CDR2 FNYEAQ. Here the CDR3 DNA reads TGTGCCAGCAGCGCAACGACAGGGATGAGCCAGCCCCAGCATTTT. It encodes CASSATTGMSQPQHF.

This sequence joins TRBV23-1 and TRBJ2-1, with 7 bases aligning to TRBD1. TRBV23-1 is an ORF, with its function uncertain. The CDR3 is made up of 15 amino acids. Here the CDR3 reads CAPLGQKNSYNEQFF. The CDR3 nucleotides are TGCGCGCCGTTGGGACAGAAGAACTCCTACAATGAGCAGTTCTTC.

In this sample, this clonotype turned up once. The chain is built from TRBV27 and TRBJ1-2; D gene uncertain. The CDR3 sequence is 15 residues long. V was shortened by 5 bases and J by 5 bases, with 18 bases between the two germline ends. CDR1 is MNHEY and CDR2 is SMNVEV in the germline V gene (reference sequence). The CDR3 DNA reads as TGTGCCAGCAGTCTGATTTGGGAAGGGCCATATGGCTACACCTTC. Protein product: CASSLIWEGPYGYTF.

CDR3 sequence reads: CSVPAIYGYTF. As DNA, the CDR3 is TGCAGCGTCCCTGCGATATATGGCTACACCTTC. The chain has TRBV29-1 and TRBJ1-2; D is uncertain. There are 11 residues in the CDR3. The ends were cut back, 6 bases at V and 5 bases at J, with 10 bases in the middle. CDR1 SQVTM and CDR2 ANQGSEA come from the germline V gene.

V and J are TRBV15 and TRBJ2-7, with 8 nucleotides matching TRBD1. V trimming: 3 bases; J trimming: 3 bases; junction bases outside the gene matches: 7. In germline, CDR1 is LNHNV, CDR2 YYDKDF (reference sequence). The CDR3 length is 15 residues. The CDR3 bases are TGTGCCACCAGCAGCGGACAGGGACTTGGCTACGAGCAGTACTTC. Translating gives CATSSGQGLGYEQYF.

The V gene is TRBV29-1, the J gene TRBJ2-1; the match to TRBD1 covers 11 bases. Per germline, CDR1 SQVTM and CDR2 ANQGSEA. This CDR3 spans 14 amino acids. V shed 6 bases, J shed 2 bases, and the junction held 3 bases outside the gene matches. The CDR3 is CSVEGQGAYNEQFF. CDR3 bases: TGCAGCGTCGAGGGACAGGGGGCCTACAATGAGCAGTTCTTC.

The CDR3 sequence is CASSTLGGSTEAFF. CDR3 DNA sequence: TGTGCCAGTAGTACCCTGGGGGGCAGCACTGAAGCTTTCTTT. V and J are TRBV19 and TRBJ1-1, with D possibly being TRBD1 (6 bases). Germline V gene sequence: CDR1 LNHDA, CDR2 SQIVND (reference sequence). The V end lost 4 bases, the J end lost 4 bases, and 13 bases lay between the germline ends. CDR3 length: 14 residues.

The rearrangement links TRBV11-2 to TRBJ1-2, with 10 bases that match TRBD1. Germline CDR1 and CDR2: SGHAT and FQNNGV. The junction had 8 bases not matched to a gene; V was cut back by 5 bases and J by 5 bases. The CDR3 totals 15 residues. The CDR3 here is CASSPGQGVWYGYTF. DNA of the CDR3: TGTGCCAGCAGCCCTGGACAGGGGGTGTGGTATGGCTACACCTTC. Drawing the rest from reference TRBV11-2 and TRBJ1-2, the complete variable domain is EAGVAQSPRYKIIEKRQSVAFWCNPISGHATLYWYQQILGQGPKLLIQFQNNGVVDDSQLPKDRFSAERLKGVDSTLKIQPAKLEDSAVYLCASSPGQGVWYGYTFGSGTRLTVV.

The chain joins TRBV2 to TRBJ2-1, with D possibly matching TRBD2 (6 bases). Looked up from germline, CDR1 is SNHLY and CDR2 is FYNNEI. V was shortened by 10 bases and J by 4 bases, with 20 bases between the two germline ends. The CDR3 spans 15 residues. The CDR3 bases are TGTGCCAATACCGGGAGCCCGCCTAAATACAATGAGCAGTTCTTC. As protein: CANTGSPPKYNEQFF.

The chain has TRBV7-6 and TRBJ2-5; D unresolved. V was shortened by 5 bases and J by 3 bases, with 13 bases between the two germline ends. Germline CDR1 reads SGHVS; CDR2 reads FNYEAQ. The CDR3 has 14 amino acids. For the CDR3, the DNA is TGTGCCAGCAGCCCAGGCTCGGTTAAAGAGACCCAGTACTTC. It yields the protein CASSPGSVKETQYF.